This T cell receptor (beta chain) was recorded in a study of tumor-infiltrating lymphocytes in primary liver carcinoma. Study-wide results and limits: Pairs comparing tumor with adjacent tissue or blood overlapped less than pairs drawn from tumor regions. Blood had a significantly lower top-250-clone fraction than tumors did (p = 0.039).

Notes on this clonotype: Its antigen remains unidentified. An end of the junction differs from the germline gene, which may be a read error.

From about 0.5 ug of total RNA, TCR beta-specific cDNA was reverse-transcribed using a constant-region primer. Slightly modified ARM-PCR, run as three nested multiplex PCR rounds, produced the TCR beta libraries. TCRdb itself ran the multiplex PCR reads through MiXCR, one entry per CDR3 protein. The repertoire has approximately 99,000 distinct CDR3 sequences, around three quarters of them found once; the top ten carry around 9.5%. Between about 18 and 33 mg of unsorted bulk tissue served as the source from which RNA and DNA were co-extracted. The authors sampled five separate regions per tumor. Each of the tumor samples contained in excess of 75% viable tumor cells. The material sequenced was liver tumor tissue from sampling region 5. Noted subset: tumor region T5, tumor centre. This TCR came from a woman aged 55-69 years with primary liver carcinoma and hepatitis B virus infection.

The CDR3 spells CASSSGALDNQPQHF. The CDR3 region has the DNA TGTGCTAGCAGTTCCGGGGCTTTGGACAATCAGCCCCAGCACTTT. The chain links TRBV6-1 to TRBJ1-5; the D gene is possibly TRBD1 (5 bases). Germline V gene sequence: CDR1 MNHNS, CDR2 SASEGT. The CDR3 runs to 15 residues.